This TCR beta chain emerged from a study of CD8+CD57+ T cells in acquired aplastic anemia. Many counts were recorded for this clonotype. Profiling that covered TCR beta VDJ and CDR3 relied on genomic DNA as its template. MiXCR, run by TCRdb on the reads, gives a single entry per CDR3 protein. Of roughly 190,000 distinct CDR3 sequences listed, roughly half are singletons. V shed 7 bases and J 5 bases; nucleotides not matched to a gene: 8. The CDR3 runs to 15 residues. The germline gives CDR1 SNHLY, CDR2 FYNNEI. This sequence originates from a human donor in good health, serving as a control. The sample taken for sequencing was sorted CD4+, CD8+, or CD8+CD57+ T cells (not recorded which) from PBMCs. V gene TRBV2 combines with J gene TRBJ2-5; 12 bases are a match to TRBD2. The CDR3 is CASNILAGGQETQYF. Here the CDR3 DNA reads TGTGCCAGCAACATTCTAGCGGGGGGGCAGGAGACCCAGTACTTC.